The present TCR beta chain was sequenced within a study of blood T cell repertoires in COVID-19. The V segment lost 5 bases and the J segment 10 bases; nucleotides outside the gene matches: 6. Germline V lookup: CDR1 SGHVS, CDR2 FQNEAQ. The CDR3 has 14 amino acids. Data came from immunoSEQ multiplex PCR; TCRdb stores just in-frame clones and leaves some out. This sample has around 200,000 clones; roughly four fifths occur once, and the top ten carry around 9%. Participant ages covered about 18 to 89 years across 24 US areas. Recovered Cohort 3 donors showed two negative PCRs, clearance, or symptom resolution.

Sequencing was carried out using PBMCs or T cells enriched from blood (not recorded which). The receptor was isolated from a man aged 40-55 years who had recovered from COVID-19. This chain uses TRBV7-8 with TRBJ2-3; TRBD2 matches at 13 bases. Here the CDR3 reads CASSPTSGRDAQYF. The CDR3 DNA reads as TGTGCCAGCAGCCCTACTAGCGGGAGGGACGCGCAGTATTTT.